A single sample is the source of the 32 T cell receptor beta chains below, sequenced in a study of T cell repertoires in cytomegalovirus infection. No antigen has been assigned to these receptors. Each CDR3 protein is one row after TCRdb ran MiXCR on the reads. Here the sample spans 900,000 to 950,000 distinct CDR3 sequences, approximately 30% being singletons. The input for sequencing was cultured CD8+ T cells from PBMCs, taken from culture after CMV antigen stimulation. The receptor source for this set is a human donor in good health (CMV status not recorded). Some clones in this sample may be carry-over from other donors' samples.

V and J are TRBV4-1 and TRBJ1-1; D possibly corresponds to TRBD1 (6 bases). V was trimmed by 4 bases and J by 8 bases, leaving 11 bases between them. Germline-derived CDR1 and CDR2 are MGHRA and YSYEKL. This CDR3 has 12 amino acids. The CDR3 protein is CASSRKTGEAFF. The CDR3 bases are TGCGCCAGCAGCCGAAAGACAGGAGAAGCTTTCTTT.

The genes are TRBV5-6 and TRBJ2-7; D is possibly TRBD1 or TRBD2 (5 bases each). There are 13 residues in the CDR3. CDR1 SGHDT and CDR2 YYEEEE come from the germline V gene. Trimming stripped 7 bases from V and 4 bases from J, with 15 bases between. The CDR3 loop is CASGGRYVYEQYF. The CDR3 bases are TGTGCCAGCGGGGGTCGATATGTTTACGAGCAGTACTTC.

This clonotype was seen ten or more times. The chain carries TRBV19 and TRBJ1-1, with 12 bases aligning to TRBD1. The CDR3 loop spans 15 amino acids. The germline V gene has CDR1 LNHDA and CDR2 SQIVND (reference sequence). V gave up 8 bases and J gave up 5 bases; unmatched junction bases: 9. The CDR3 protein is CASWDRGHGLTEAFF. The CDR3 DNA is TGTGCCAGTTGGGACAGGGGGCACGGTTTAACTGAAGCTTTCTTT.

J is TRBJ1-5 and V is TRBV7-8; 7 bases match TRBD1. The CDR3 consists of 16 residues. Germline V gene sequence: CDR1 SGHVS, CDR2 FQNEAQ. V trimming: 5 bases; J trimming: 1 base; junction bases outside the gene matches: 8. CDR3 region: CASSPTGTASNQPQHF. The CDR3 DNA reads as TGTGCCAGCAGCCCAACCGGGACAGCGAGCAATCAGCCCCAGCATTTT. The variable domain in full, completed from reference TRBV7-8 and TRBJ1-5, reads GAGVSQSPRYKVAKRGQDVALRCDPISGHVSLFWYQQALGQGPEFLTYFQNEAQLDKSGLPSDRFFAERPEGSVSTLKIQRTQQEDSAVYLCASSPTGTASNQPQHFGDGTRLSIL.

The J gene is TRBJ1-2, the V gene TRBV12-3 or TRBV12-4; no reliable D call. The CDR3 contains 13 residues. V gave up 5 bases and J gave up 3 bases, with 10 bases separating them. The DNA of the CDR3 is TGTGCCAGCAGTCCCCACGGTTACTATGGCTACACCTTC. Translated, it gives CASSPHGYYGYTF.

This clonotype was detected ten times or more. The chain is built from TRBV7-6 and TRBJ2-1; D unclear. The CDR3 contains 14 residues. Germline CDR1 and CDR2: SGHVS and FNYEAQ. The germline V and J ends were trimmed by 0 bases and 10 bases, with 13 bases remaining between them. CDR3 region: CASSLAGSGYEQFF. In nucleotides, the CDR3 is TGTGCCAGCAGCTTAGCGGGCAGTGGGTACGAGCAGTTCTTC.

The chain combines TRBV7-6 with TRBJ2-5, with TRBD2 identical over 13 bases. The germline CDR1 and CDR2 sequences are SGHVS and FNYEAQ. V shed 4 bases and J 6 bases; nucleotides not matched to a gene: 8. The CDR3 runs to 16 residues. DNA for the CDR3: TGTGCCAGCAGCTGGGAACTAGCGGGGGGGCCGAAGACCCAGTACTTC. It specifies CASSWELAGGPKTQYF.

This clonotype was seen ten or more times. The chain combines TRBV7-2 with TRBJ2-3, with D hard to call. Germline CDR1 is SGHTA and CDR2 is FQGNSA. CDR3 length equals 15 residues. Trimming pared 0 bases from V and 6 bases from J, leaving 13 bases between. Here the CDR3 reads CASSLASIVSDTQYF. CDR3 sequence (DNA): TGTGCCAGCAGCTTAGCTAGCATTGTGTCCGATACGCAGTATTTT.

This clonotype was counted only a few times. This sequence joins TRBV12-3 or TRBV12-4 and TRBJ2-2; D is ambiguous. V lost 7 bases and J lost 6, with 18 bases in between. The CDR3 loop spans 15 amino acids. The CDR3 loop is CASIRPEGFAGELFF. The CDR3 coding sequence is TGTGCCAGCATTCGGCCAGAAGGTTTCGCCGGGGAGCTGTTTTTT.

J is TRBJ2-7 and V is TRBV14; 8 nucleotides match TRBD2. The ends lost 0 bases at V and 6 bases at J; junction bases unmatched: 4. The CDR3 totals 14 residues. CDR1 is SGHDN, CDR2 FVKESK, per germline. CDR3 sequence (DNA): TGTGCCAGCAGCCAAGATAGCGGGGCAGCCGAGCAGTACTTC. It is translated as CASSQDSGAAEQYF. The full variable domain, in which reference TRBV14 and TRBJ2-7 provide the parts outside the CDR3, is EAGVTQFPSHSVIEKGQTVTLRCDPISGHDNLYWYRRVMGKEIKFLLHFVKESKQDESGMPNNRFLAERTGGTYSTLKVQPAELEDSGVYFCASSQDSGAAEQYFGPGTRLTVT.

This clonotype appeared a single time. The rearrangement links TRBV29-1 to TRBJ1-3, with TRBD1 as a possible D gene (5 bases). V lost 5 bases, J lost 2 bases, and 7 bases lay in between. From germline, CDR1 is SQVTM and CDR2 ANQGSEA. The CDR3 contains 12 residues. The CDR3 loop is CSVLRAGNTIYF. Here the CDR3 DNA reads TGCAGCGTTCTCAGGGCTGGAAACACCATATATTTT.

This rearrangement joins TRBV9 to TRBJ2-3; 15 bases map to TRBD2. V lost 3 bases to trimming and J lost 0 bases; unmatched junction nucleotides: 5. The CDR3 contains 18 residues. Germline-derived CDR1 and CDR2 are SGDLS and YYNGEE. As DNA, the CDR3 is TGTGCCAGCAGCGAGGGGACTAGCGGGGGGTGGAGCACAGATACGCAGTATTTT. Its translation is CASSEGTSGGWSTDTQYF.

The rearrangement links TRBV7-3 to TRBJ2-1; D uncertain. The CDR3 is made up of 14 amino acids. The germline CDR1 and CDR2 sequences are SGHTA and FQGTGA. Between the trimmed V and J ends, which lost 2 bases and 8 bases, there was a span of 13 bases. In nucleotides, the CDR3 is TGTGCCAGCAGCTTAGAAATGGCTCGGGATGAGCAGTTCTTC. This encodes CASSLEMARDEQFF. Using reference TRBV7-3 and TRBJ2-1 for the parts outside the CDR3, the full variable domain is GAGVSQTPSNKVTEKGKYVELRCDPISGHTALYWYRQSLGQGPEFLIYFQGTGAADDSGLPNDRFFAVRPEGSVSTLKIQRTERGDSAVYLCASSLEMARDEQFFGPGTRLTVL.

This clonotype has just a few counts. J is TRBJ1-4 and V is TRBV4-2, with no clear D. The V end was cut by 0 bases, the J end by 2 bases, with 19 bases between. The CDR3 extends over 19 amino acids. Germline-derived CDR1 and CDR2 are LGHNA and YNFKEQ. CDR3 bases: TGTGCCAGCAGCCAAGATATATGGCCGCCCCAGAGGACTAATGAAAAACTGTTTTTT. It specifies CASSQDIWPPQRTNEKLFF.

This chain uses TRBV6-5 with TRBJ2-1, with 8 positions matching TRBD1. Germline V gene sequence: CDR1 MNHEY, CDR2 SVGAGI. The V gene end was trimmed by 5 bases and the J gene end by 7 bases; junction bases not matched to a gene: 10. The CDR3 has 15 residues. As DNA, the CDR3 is TGTGCCAGCAGTCCCGGGACAGGACCTTGGAATGAGCAGTTCTTC. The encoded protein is CASSPGTGPWNEQFF.

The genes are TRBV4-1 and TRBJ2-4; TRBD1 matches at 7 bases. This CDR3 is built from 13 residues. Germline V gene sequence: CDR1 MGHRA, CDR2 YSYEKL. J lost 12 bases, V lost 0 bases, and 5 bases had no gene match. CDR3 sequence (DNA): TGCGCCAGCAGCCAAGATCTTCGACAGGGTCAGTACTTC. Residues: CASSQDLRQGQYF.

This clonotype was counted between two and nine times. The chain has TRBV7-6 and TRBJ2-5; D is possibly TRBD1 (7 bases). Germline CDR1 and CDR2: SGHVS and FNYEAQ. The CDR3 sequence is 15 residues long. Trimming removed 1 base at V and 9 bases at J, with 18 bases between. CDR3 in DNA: TGTGCCAGCAGCTTAGGCCAGGGGGGTAAGAGACCCCAGTACTTC. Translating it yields CASSLGQGGKRPQYF.

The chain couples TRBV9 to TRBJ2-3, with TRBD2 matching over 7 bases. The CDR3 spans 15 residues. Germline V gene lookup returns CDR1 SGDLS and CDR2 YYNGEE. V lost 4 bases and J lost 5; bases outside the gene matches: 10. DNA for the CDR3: TGTGCCAGCAGCCCCTGGGAGGGGTTAATAGATACGCAGTATTTT. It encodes CASSPWEGLIDTQYF.

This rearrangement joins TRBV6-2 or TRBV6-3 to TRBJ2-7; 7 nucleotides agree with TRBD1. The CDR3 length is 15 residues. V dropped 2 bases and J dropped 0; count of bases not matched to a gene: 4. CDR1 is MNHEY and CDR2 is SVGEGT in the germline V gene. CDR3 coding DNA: TGTGCCAGCAGTTACCTACAGGGGAGCTCCTACGAGCAGTACGTC. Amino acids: CASSYLQGSSYEQYV.

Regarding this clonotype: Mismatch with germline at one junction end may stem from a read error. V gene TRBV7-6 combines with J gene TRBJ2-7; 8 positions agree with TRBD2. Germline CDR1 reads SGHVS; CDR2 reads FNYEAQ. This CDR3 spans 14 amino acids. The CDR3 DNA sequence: TGTGCCAGCAGCCCCACTAGCGGAGGCGACGAGCAGCACTTC. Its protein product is CASSPTSGGDEQHF.

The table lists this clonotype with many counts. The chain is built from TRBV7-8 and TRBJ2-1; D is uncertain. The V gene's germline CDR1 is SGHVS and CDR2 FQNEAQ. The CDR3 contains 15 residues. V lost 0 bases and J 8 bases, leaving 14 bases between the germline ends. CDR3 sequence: CASSLARPTLYEQFF. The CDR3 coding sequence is TGTGCCAGCAGCTTAGCCCGACCCACCCTGTATGAGCAGTTCTTC.

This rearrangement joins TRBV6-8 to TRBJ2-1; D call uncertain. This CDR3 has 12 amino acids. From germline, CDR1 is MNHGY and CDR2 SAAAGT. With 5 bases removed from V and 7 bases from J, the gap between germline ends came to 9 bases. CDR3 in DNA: TGTGCCAGCAGTACCTACTCTAATGAGCAGTTCTTC. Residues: CASSTYSNEQFF.

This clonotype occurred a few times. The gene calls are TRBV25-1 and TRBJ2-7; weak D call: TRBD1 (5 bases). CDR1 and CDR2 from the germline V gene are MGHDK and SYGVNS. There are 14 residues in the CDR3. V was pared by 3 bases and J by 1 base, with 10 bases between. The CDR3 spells CASSDGRESYEQYV. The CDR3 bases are TGTGCCAGCAGTGATGGCAGGGAATCCTACGAGCAGTACGTC.

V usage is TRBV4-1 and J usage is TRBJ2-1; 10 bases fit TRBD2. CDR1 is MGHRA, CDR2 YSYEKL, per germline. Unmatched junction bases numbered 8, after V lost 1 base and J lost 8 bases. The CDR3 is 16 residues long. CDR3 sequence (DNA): TGCGCCAGCAGCCAAGTTCGAGCGGGGGGGGAGGATGAGCAGTTCTTC. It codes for CASSQVRAGGEDEQFF.

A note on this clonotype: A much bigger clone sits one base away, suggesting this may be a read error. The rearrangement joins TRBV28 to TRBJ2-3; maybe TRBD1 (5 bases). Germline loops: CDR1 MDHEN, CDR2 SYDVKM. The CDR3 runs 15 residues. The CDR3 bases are TGTGTCAGCAGCTTGGATACACAGGACACAGATACGCAGTATTTT. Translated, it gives CVSSLDTQDTDTQYF. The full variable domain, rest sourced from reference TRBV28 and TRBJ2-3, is DVKVTQSSRYLVKRTGEKVFLECVQDMDHENMFWYRQDPGLGLRLIYFSYDVKMKEKGDIPEGYSVSREKKERFSLILESASTNQTSMYLCVSSLDTQDTDTQYFGPGTRLTVL.

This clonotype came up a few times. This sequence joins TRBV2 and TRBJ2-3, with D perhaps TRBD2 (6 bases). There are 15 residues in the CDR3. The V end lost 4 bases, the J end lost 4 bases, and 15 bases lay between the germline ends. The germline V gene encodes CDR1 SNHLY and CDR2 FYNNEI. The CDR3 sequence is CASSVAAMEADTQYF. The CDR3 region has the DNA TGTGCCAGCAGTGTAGCGGCCATGGAGGCAGATACGCAGTATTTT. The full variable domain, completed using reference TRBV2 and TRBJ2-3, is EPEVTQTPSHQVTQMGQEVILRCVPISNHLYFYWYRQILGQKVEFLVSFYNNEISEKSEIFDDQFSVERPDGSNFTLKIRSTKLEDSAMYFCASSVAAMEADTQYFGPGTRLTVL.

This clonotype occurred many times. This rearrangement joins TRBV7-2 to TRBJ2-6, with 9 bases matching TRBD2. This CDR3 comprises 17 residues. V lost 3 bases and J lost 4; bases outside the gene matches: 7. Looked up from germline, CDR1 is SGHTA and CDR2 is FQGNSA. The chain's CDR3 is CASSFGGGALGANVLTF. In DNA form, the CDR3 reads TGTGCCAGCAGCTTTGGCGGGGGGGCATTGGGGGCCAACGTCCTGACTTTC.

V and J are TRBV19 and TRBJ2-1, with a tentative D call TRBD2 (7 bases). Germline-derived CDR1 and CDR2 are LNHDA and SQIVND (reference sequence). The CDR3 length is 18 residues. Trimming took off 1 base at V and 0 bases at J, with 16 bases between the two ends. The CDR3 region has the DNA TGTGCCAGTAGTATAGCGGCGGGGGCCTTGAGCTCCTACAATGAGCAGTTCTTC. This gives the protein CASSIAAGALSSYNEQFF.

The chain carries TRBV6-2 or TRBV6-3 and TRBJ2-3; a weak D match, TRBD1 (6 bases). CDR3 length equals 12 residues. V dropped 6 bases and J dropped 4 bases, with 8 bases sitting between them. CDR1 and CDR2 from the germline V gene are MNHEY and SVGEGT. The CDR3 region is CASRKGADTQYF. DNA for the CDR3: TGTGCCAGCAGAAAGGGGGCAGATACGCAGTATTTT.

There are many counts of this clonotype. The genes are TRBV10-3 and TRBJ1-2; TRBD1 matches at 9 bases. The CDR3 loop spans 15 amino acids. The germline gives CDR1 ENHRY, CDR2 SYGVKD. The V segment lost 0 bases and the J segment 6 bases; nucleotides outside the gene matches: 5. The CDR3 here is CAISESGTGGNGYTF. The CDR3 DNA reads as TGTGCCATCAGTGAGTCTGGTACAGGGGGCAATGGCTACACCTTC.

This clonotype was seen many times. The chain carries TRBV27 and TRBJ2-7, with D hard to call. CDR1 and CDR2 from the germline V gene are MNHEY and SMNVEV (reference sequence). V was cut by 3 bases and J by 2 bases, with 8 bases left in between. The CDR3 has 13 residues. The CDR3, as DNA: TGTGCCAGCAGTTTCGGGCAGCCCTACGAGCAGTACTTC. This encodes CASSFGQPYEQYF.

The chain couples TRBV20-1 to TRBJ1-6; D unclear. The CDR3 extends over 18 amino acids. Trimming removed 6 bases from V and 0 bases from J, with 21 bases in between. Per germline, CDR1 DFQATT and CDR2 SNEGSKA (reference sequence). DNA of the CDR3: TGCAGTGCCAGATATGAAATTGGGGAAGGCTCCTATAATTCACCCCTCCACTTT. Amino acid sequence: CSARYEIGEGSYNSPLHF.